One sample yielded the 16 T cell receptor beta chains listed below, sequenced in a study of control samples from healthy donors and cancer patients. The method was immunoSEQ multiplex PCR; TCRdb's version includes in-frame clones alone and lacks a portion of them. Of roughly 80,000 clones listed, about 88% are singletons. The sample taken for sequencing was blood. The receptors were gathered from a woman aged 50 to 65 in good health.

This sequence joins TRBV2 and TRBJ1-2, with TRBD1 as a possible D gene (5 bases). The germline V gene encodes CDR1 SNHLY and CDR2 FYNNEI. This CDR3 is 13 amino acids long. V lost 8 bases to trimming and J lost 4 bases, with 14 bases between them. DNA for the CDR3: TGTGCCAGCTCACCAGGGAAAATCTATGGCTACACCTTC. Residues: CASSPGKIYGYTF.

This clone was picked up a small number of times. Other DNA sequences in this sample translate to the same CDR3. This chain connects TRBV12-3 or TRBV12-4 to TRBJ1-5; the D is unclear. The CDR3 has 12 amino acids. Trimming pared 3 bases from V and 6 bases from J, leaving 6 bases between. This CDR3 reads CASSFGGQPQHF. The CDR3 region has the DNA TGTGCCAGCAGTTTTGGTGGTCAGCCCCAGCATTTT.

The chain couples TRBV5-1 to TRBJ2-1; 8 bases line up with TRBD1. Trimming cost V 4 bases and J 12 bases; bases outside gene matches: 15. In germline, CDR1 is SGHRS, CDR2 YFSETQ. CDR3 length equals 15 residues. The CDR3 sequence is CASSPRRQGNEGQFF. CDR3 coding DNA: TGCGCCAGCAGCCCCAGAAGACAGGGGAATGAAGGGCAGTTCTTC.

The chain links TRBV30 to TRBJ1-2; 9 positions match TRBD1. The germline gives CDR1 GTSNPN, CDR2 SVGIG (reference sequence). This CDR3 has 13 amino acids. Losses at the gene ends were 0 bases for V and 8 bases for J; bases not matched to a gene: 4. The CDR3 is CAWSVGTGRGYTF. CDR3 in DNA: TGTGCCTGGAGTGTGGGGACAGGGAGGGGCTACACCTTC. Drawing the rest from reference TRBV30 and TRBJ1-2, the complete variable domain is SQTIHQWPATLVQPVGSPLSLECTVEGTSNPNLYWYRQAAGRGLQLLFYSVGIGQISSEVPQNLSASRPQDRQFILSSKKLLLSDSGFYLCAWSVGTGRGYTFGSGTRLTVV.

This chain connects TRBV28 to TRBJ1-6, with D unclear. The V end was cut by 6 bases, the J end by 9 bases, with 9 bases between. The length of the CDR3 is 12 residues. Per germline, CDR1 MDHEN and CDR2 SYDVKM. The CDR3 bases are TGTGCCAGCAGGTATCAGCGTTCACCCCTCCACTTT. The encoded protein is CASRYQRSPLHF.

This chain uses TRBV5-1 with TRBJ2-7; D possibly uses TRBD1 or TRBD2 (6 bases each). The V gene lost 0 bases and the J gene lost 3 bases, with 13 bases spanning the gap. CDR1 and CDR2 from the germline V gene are SGHRS and YFSETQ. The CDR3 is made up of 15 amino acids. CDR3 sequence (DNA): TGCGCCAGCAGCTTGGACCGGGGGCCCTACTACGAGCAGTACTTC. This encodes CASSLDRGPYYEQYF.

The chain combines TRBV7-9 with TRBJ2-7; 7 nucleotides match TRBD1. This CDR3 comprises 13 residues. The junction had 11 bases not matched to a gene; V was cut back by 11 bases and J by 4 bases. CDR1 and CDR2 (germline): SEHNR, FQNEAQ (reference sequence). CDR3 region: CAGARDSIYEQYF. CDR3 sequence (DNA): TGTGCCGGGGCCCGGGACAGCATTTACGAGCAGTACTTC.

This chain uses TRBV11-3 with TRBJ2-1; D is possibly TRBD2 (5 bases). Germline CDR1 reads SGHNT; CDR2 reads YENEEA. This CDR3 has 13 residues. The V end lost 5 bases, the J end lost 6 bases, and 11 bases lay between the germline ends. CDR3 sequence: CASSLGGGNEQFF. DNA for the CDR3: TGTGCCAGCAGCCTAGGAGGCGGCAATGAGCAGTTCTTC.

Points on this clone: A read error may produce the germline difference seen at one junction end. J is TRBJ2-7 and V is TRBV27; 7 bases match TRBD1. The CDR3 is 15 amino acids. CDR1 is MNHEY, CDR2 SMNVEV, per germline (reference sequence). This chain's CDR3 is CASSLFTGASYEQYF. The DNA of the CDR3 is TGTGCCAGCAGCTTATTTACAGGGGCTAGTTACGAGCAGTACTTC.

This clone was counted a few times. The genes are TRBV6-5 and TRBJ2-2; a possible D gene is TRBD1 (5 bases). The V and J ends lost 10 bases and 3 bases respectively, with 15 bases between them. The CDR3 contains 14 residues. The germline gives CDR1 MNHEY, CDR2 SVGAGI. The CDR3 here is CATQAAGYTGELFF. The CDR3 coding sequence is TGTGCCACCCAGGCCGCAGGGTACACCGGGGAGCTGTTTTTT.

V is TRBV2 and J is TRBJ1-4; D is ambiguous. The CDR3 consists of 14 residues. Deletions cut 4 bases from V and 7 bases from J, with 13 bases between. Germline V lookup: CDR1 SNHLY, CDR2 FYNNEI. The CDR3 DNA follows: TGTGCCAGCAGTGTACGGTCCCCGGGTGAAAAACTGTTTTTT. This codes for CASSVRSPGEKLFF.

This clone turned up a few times. V and J are TRBV9 and TRBJ1-6, with 8 bases fitting TRBD1. Germline CDR1 SGDLS, CDR2 YYNGEE. The CDR3 runs to 15 residues. The V segment lost 0 bases and the J segment 9 bases; nucleotides outside the gene matches: 5. CDR3 sequence reads: CASSVDGQGRSPLHF. The CDR3 DNA sequence: TGTGCCAGCAGCGTAGACGGACAGGGACGTTCACCCCTCCACTTT.

A single count supports this clone. The chain uses TRBV10-1 and TRBJ2-2; D not resolved. Per germline, CDR1 WNHNN and CDR2 SYGVQD (reference sequence). V was pared by 5 bases and J by 1 base, with 8 bases between. CDR3 length: 14 amino acids. The CDR3, as DNA: TGCGCCAGCAGTAGAACCAGGAACACCGGGGAGCTGTTTTTT. This sequence encodes CASSRTRNTGELFF.

The V gene is TRBV5-6, the J gene TRBJ2-3; D unclear. V lost 1 base and J 4 bases, leaving 7 bases between the germline ends. The germline gives CDR1 SGHDT, CDR2 YYEEEE. The CDR3 runs 13 residues. The CDR3 reads CASSLNPADTQYF. CDR3 nucleotide sequence: TGTGCCAGCAGCTTGAACCCAGCAGATACGCAGTATTTT.

The V call is TRBV10-3, the J call TRBJ1-1; TRBD1 agrees at 10 bases. The length of the CDR3 is 15 residues. Trimming took 6 bases from V and 2 from J; bases not matched to a gene: 6. Germline CDR1 is ENHRY and CDR2 is SYGVKD. The CDR3 DNA reads TGTGCCATCAGCCCGACAGGGGGCAAAAACACTGAAGCTTTCTTT. Protein product: CAISPTGGKNTEAFF.

The chain links TRBV6-6 to TRBJ1-1, with TRBD1 matching 9 bases. The V segment lost 5 bases and the J segment 4 bases; nucleotides outside the gene matches: 8. CDR3 length: 15 amino acids. Germline loops: CDR1 MNHNY, CDR2 SVGAGI (reference sequence). The CDR3 region is CASSRGQGGRTEAFF. The CDR3 DNA reads TGTGCCAGCAGTAGGGGACAGGGAGGGCGCACTGAAGCTTTCTTT.